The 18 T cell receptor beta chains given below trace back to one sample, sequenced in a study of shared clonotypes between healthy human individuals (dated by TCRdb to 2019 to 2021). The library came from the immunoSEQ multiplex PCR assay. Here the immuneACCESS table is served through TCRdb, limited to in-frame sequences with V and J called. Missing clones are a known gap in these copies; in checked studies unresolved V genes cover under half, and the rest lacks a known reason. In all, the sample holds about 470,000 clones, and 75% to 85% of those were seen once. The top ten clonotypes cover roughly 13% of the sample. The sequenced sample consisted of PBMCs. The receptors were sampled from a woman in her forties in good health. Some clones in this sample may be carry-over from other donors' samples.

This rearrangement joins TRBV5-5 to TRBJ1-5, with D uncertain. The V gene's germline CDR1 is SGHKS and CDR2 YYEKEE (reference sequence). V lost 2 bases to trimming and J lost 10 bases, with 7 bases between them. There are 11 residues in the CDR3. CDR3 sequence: CASSFCPPQHF. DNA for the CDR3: TGTGCCAGCAGCTTCTGTCCCCCCCAGCATTTT. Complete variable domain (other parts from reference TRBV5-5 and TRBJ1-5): DAGVTQSPTHLIKTRGQQVTLRCSPISGHKSVSWYQQVLGQGPQFIFQYYEKEERGRGNFPDRFSARQFPNYSSELNVNALLLGDSALYLCASSFCPPQHFGDGTRLSIL.

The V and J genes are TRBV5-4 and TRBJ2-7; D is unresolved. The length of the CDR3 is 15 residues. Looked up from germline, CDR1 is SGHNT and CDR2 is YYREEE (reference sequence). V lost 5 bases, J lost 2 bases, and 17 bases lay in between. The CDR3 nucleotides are TGTGCCAGCAGGCCAGGCCCGGGCGCACCCTACGAGCAGTACTTC. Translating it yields CASRPGPGAPYEQYF.

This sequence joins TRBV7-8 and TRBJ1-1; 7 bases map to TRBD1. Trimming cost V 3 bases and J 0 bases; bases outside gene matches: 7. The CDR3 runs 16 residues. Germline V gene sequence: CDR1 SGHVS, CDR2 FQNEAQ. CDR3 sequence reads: CASSLRTGRMNTEAFF. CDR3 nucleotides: TGTGCCAGCAGCTTGCGGACAGGCCGCATGAACACTGAAGCTTTCTTT.

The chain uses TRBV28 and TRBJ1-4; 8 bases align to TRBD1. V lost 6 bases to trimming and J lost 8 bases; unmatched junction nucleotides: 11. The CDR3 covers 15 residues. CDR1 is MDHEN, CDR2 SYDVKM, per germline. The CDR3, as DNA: TGTGCCAGCAGCCAACCGGGACAGGAATGGGAAAAACTGTTTTTT. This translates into CASSQPGQEWEKLFF. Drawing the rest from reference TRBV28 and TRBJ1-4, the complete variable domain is DVKVTQSSRYLVKRTGEKVFLECVQDMDHENMFWYRQDPGLGLRLIYFSYDVKMKEKGDIPEGYSVSREKKERFSLILESASTNQTSMYLCASSQPGQEWEKLFFGSGTQLSVL.

DNA of the CDR3: TGTGCCAGCAGTGAAAATGGGAGCACGGGGCGCGAGCAGTACTTC. It specifies CASSENGSTGREQYF. The chain links TRBV6-1 to TRBJ2-7; D may correspond to TRBD1 or TRBD2 (5 bases each). V lost 2 bases, J lost 6 bases, and 17 bases lay in between. Germline assignment: CDR1 MNHNS and CDR2 SASEGT. CDR3 size: 15 residues.

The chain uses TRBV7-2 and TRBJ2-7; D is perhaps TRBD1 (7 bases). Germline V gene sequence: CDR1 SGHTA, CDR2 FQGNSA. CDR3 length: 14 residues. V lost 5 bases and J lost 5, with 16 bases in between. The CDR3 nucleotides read TGTGCCAGCAGCCAGGGGGGCCCCCGAGACGAGCAGTACTTC. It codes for CASSQGGPRDEQYF.

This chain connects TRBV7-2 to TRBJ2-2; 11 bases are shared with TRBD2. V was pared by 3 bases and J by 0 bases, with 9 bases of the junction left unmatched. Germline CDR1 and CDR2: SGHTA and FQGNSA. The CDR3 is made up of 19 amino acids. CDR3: CASSFPGLAGASNTGELFF. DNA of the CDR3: TGTGCCAGCAGCTTTCCCGGACTAGCGGGCGCATCGAACACCGGGGAGCTGTTTTTT.

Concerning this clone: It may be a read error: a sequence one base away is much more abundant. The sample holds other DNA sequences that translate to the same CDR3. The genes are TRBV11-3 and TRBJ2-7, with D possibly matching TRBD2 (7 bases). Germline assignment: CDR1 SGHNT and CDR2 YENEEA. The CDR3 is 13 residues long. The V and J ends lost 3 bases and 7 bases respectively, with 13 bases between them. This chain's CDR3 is CASSFGLGGEQYF. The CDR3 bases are TGTGCCAGCAGCTTCGGACTAGGGGGGGAGCAGTACTTC.

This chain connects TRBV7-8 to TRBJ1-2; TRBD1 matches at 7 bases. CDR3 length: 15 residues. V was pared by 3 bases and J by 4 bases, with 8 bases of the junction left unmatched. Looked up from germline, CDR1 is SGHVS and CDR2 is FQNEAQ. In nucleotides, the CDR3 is TGTGCCAGCAGCTTCCGACAGGGAAGCCTCTATGGCTACACCTTC. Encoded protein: CASSFRQGSLYGYTF.

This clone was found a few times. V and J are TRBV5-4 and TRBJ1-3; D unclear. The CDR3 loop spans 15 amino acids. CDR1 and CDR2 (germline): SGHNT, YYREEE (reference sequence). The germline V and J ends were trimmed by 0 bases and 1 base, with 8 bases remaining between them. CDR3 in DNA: TGTGCCAGCAGCTTGGGTGGCGAATCTGGAAACACCATATATTTT. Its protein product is CASSLGGESGNTIYF.

CDR3 nucleotides: TGTGCCAGCAGCTTGAAGTACACCATATATTTT. This translates into CASSLKYTIYF. The chain employs TRBV5-5 and TRBJ1-3, with D uncertain. V was pared by 1 base and J by 8 bases, with 4 bases between. The germline CDR1 and CDR2 sequences are SGHKS and YYEKEE (reference sequence). This CDR3 contains 11 residues.

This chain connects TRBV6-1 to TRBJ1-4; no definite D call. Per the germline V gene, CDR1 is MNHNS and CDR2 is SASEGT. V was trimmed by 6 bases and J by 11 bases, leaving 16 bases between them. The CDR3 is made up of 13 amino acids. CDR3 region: CASRESGITKLFF. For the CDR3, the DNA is TGTGCCAGCAGGGAATCCGGGATCACGAAACTGTTTTTT.

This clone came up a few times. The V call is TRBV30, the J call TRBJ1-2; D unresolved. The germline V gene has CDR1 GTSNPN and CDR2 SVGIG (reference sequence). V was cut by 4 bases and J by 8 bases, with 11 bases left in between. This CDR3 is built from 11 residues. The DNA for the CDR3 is TGTGCCTGGACCAACGGTGGGGGCTACACCTTC. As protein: CAWTNGGGYTF.

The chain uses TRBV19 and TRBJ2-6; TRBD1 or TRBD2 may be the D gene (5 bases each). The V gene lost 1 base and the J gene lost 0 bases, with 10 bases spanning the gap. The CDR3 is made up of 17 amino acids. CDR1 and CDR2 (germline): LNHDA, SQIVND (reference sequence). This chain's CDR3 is CASSIAGPHSGANVLTF. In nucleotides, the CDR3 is TGTGCCAGTAGTATAGCGGGACCGCACTCTGGGGCCAACGTCCTGACTTTC.

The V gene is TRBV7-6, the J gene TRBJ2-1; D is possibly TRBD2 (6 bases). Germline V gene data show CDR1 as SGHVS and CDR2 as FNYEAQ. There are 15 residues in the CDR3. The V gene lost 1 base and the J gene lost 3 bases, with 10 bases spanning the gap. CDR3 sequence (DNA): TGTGCCAGCAGCTTAGGTGTGGGGGGCTACAATGAGCAGTTCTTC. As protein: CASSLGVGGYNEQFF. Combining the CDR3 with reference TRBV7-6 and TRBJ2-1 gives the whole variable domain GAGVSQSPRYKVTKRGQDVALRCDPISGHVSLYWYRQALGQGPEFLTYFNYEAQQDKSGLPNDRFSAERPEGSISTLTIQRTEQRDSAMYRCASSLGVGGYNEQFFGPGTRLTVL.

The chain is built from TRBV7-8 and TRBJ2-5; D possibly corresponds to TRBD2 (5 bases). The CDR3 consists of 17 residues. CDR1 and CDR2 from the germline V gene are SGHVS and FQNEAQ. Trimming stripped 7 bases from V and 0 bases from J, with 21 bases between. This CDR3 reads CASTQSRLRVYQETQYF. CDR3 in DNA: TGTGCCAGCACCCAGTCTCGCTTGCGGGTGTACCAAGAGACCCAGTACTTC.

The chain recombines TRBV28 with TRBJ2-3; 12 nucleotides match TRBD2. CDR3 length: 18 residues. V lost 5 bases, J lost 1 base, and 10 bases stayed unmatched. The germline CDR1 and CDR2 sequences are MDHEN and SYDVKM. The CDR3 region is CASSTTTSGRTRTDTQYF. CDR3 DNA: TGTGCCAGCAGTACTACGACTAGCGGGAGAACTCGCACAGATACGCAGTATTTT.

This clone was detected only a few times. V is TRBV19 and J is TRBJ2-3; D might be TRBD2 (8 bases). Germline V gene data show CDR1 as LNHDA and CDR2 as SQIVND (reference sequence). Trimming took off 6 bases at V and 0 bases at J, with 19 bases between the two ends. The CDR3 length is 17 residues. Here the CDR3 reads CASSHSGGTASTDTQYF. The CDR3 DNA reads TGTGCCAGTAGCCATTCGGGGGGGACAGCTAGCACAGATACGCAGTATTTT.